This TCR beta chain was identified in a study of siplizumab effects on memory and regulatory T cells. The CDR3 contains 15 residues. Deletions cut 3 bases from V and 6 bases from J, with 16 bases between. Germline V gene data show CDR1 as SGHRS and CDR2 as YFSETQ. Assay: immunoSEQ multiplex PCR; the TCRdb copy retains only in-frame clones and omits some. The data show 100,000 or so clones, around 94% seen once. With respect to this clone: Antigen: not known.

Whole-study results and caveats: Proliferating Tregs' suppressive function in siplizumab cultures went unconfirmed.

The chain couples TRBV5-1 to TRBJ2-1, with D possibly being TRBD2 (6 bases). Sequencing input: non-Treg CD4+ T cells sorted from blood. This TCR derives from a human donor in good health. CDR3 in DNA: TGCGCCAGCAGCTCGACCCTAGCGACAAGCAATGAGCAGTTCTTC. Protein: CASSSTLATSNEQFF.